Sequencing of this TCR beta chain was carried out in a study of T cell changes during pregnancy in multiple sclerosis. Sequenced by immunoSEQ multiplex PCR; TCRdb stores in-frame clones only, minus some. Seen here are 50,000 to 55,000 clones, approximately 91% observed once, and the top ten hold 0.5%. The germline V gene has CDR1 LNHDA and CDR2 SQIVND (reference sequence). Trimming pared 5 bases from V and 3 bases from J, leaving 17 bases between. The CDR3 runs 16 residues. Sequenced here: CD4+ T cells from peripheral blood mononuclear cells, sampled in the third trimester of pregnancy. The TCR originated in a female donor with multiple sclerosis, enrolled in a pregnancy study. The V gene is TRBV19, the J gene TRBJ1-5; D is uncertain. CDR3 coding DNA: TGTGCCAGTAGTGACACCTTACTTTCTTCCAATCAGCCCCAGCATTTT. Its translation: CASSDTLLSSNQPQHF. Full variable domain (outside the CDR3, taken from reference TRBV19 and TRBJ1-5): DGGITQSPKYLFRKEGQNVTLSCEQNLNHDAMYWYRQDPGQGLRLIYYSQIVNDFQKGDIAEGYSVSREKKESFPLTVTSAQKNPTAFYLCASSDTLLSSNQPQHFGDGTRLSIL.